The clone carrying this TCR beta chain was counted between two and nine times. The antigen is undetermined. One entry per CDR3 protein results from TCRdb running MiXCR on the RT-PCR reads. Altogether around 760,000 distinct CDR3 sequences are present, more than 11% being singletons, with the ten largest covering 5.5% to 8%. The data originate from a study of response to subunit inactivated influenza vaccine. Study results and limitations: That few new T cells are recruited by each seasonal influenza vaccination was the authors' suggestion.

CDR1 and CDR2 from the germline V gene are LGHNA and YSLEER. This CDR3 spans 16 amino acids. V dropped 1 base and J dropped 4; count of bases not matched to a gene: 6. The starting material was PBMCs from blood, obtained 14 to 15 days before vaccination. This sequence joins TRBV4-3 and TRBJ2-1; the match to TRBD2 covers 8 bases. The origin of this receptor is a man aged 50-59 years who received an inactivated influenza vaccine. The CDR3 here is CASSQVGSGTYNEQFF. The CDR3 nucleotides are TGCGCCAGCAGCCAAGTAGGTAGCGGGACTTACAATGAGCAGTTCTTC.